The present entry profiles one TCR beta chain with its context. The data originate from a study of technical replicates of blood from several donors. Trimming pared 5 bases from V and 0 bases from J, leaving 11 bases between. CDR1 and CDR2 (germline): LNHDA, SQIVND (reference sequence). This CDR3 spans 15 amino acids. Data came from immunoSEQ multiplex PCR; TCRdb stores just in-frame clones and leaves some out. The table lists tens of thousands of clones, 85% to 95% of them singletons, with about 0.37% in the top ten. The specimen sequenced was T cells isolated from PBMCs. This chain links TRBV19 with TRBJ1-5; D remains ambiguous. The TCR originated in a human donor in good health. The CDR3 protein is CASSPTSYSNQPQHF. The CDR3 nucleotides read TGTGCCAGTAGTCCGACAAGTTATAGCAATCAGCCCCAGCATTTT.